The clone carrying this T cell receptor beta chain turned up a few times. What it binds is not known. The record originates from a study of post-analysis software for immune sequencing data. Study-level findings and limits: Strong co-clustering by F measure linked samples that shared a preparation batch. Controls had significantly higher normalized Chao1 diversity than multiple sclerosis patients. Roughly five TRBV segments were more frequent in patients than controls; TRBV5-6, TRBV5-1 and TRBV20-1 belonged to this group.

Unique molecular identifiers featured in each of the TCR beta cDNA libraries. MiXCR, applied by TCRdb to the PCR reads, yields one record per CDR3 protein. Of around 710,000 distinct CDR3 sequences detected, more than 45% appear once; the ten largest clones hold roughly 4.4%. Trimming shortened V by 3 bases and J by 4 bases, and 13 bases separated the two germline ends. CDR3 length: 15 residues. The germline V gene has CDR1 SGHTA and CDR2 FQGNSA. The sequenced material came from blood. The chain couples TRBV7-2 to TRBJ2-1; possible D gene TRBD2, 6 bases. The sequence was collected from a girl aged 10 to 17 with multiple sclerosis. CDR3 loop: CASSFERVQYNEQFF. CDR3 coding DNA: TGTGCCAGCAGCTTCGAGCGGGTTCAATACAATGAGCAGTTCTTC.